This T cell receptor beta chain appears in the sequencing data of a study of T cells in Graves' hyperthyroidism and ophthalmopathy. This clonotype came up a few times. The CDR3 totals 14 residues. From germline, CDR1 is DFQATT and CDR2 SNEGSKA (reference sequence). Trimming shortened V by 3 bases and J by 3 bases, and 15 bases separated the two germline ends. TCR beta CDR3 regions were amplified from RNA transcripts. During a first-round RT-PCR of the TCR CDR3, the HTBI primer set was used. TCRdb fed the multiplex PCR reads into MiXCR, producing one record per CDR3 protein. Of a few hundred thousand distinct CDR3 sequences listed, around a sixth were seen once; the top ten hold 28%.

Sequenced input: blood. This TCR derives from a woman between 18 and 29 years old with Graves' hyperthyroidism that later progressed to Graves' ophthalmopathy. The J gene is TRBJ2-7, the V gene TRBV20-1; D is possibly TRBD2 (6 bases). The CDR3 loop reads CSARGTEQSYEQYF. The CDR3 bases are TGCAGTGCTAGGGGGACTGAACAAAGCTACGAGCAGTACTTC.